This T cell receptor (beta chain) was documented in a study of blood T cells in healthy people across ages. It was with a sample-barcoded 5' primer and a J-beta primer mix that a second PCR of about 7 to 12 cycles was run. Tags on each cDNA molecule came from a template-switch adaptor with 12 random nucleotides. TCRdb re-analysed the 5' RACE reads in MiXCR, keeping a single row per CDR3 protein. The sample has approximately 800,000 distinct CDR3 sequences; roughly 40% are singletons. They isolated at least 6 million PBMCs from each sample. Notes on the study in general: Long-lived donors had more naive CD4+ cells and higher diversity than aged donors.

The table lists this clonotype with many counts. The antigen is unknown. This TCR was recovered from a man aged 18 to 30 in good health. What was sequenced was blood.

The CDR3 DNA reads TGTGCCAGCAGTCTCGGGACACCTAACTATGGCTACACCTTC. It is translated as CASSLGTPNYGYTF. This sequence joins TRBV12-3 or TRBV12-4 and TRBJ1-2, with D possibly TRBD1 on 6 matching bases. The V end was cut by 5 bases, the J end by 0 bases, with 10 bases between. The CDR3 length is 14 residues.